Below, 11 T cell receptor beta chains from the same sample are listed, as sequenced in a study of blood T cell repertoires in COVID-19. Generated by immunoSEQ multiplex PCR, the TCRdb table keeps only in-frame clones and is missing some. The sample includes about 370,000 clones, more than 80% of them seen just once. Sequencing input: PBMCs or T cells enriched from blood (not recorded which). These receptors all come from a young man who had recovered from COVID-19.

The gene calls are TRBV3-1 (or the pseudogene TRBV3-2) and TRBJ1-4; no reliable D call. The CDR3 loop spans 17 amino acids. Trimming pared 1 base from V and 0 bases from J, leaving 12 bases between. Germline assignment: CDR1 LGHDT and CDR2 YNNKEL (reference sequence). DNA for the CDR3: TGTGCCAGCAGCCAAGTTGTAAGGACTGCAACTAATGAAAAACTGTTTTTT. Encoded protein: CASSQVVRTATNEKLFF.

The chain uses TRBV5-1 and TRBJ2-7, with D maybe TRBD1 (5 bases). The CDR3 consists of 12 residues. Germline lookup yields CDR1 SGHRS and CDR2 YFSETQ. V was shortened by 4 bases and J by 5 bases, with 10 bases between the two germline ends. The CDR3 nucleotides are TGCGCCAGCAGCCGTCAGGGCCACGAGCAGTACTTC. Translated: CASSRQGHEQYF.

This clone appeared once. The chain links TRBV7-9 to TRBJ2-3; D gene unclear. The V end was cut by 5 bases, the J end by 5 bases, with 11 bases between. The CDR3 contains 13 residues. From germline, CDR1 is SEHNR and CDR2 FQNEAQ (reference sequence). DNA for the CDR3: TGTGCCAGCAGCCCCCCCTCCCTAGATACGCAGTATTTT. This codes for CASSPPSLDTQYF.

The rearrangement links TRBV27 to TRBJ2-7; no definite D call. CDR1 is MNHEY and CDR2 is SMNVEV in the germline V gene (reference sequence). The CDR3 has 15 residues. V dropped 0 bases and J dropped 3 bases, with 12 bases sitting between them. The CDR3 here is CASSLSSAFHYEQYF. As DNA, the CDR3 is TGTGCCAGCAGTTTATCATCCGCGTTCCACTACGAGCAGTACTTC.

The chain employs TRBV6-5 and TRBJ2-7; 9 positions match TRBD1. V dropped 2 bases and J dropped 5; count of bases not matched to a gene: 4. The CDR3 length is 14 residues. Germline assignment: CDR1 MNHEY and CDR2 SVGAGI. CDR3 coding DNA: TGTGCCAGCAGTTACGGGGACAGGGAAAACGAGCAGTACTTC. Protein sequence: CASSYGDRENEQYF.

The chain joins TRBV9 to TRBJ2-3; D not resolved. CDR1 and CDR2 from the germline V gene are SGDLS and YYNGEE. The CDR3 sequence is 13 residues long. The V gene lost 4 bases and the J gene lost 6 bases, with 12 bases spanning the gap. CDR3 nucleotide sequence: TGTGCCAGCAGCAGAGCGACTGAGGATACGCAGTATTTT. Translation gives CASSRATEDTQYF. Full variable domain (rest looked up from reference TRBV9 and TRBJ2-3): DSGVTQTPKHLITATGQRVTLRCSPRSGDLSVYWYQQSLDQGLQFLIQYYNGEERAKGNILERFSAQQFPDLHSELNLSSLELGDSALYFCASSRATEDTQYFGPGTRLTVL.

Written as DNA, the CDR3 is TGTGCCAGCAGACCTCGGACAGGGACGATTTATGGCTACACCTTC. Translation: CASRPRTGTIYGYTF. The rearrangement uses TRBV27 and TRBJ1-2; 8 positions match TRBD1. CDR1 is MNHEY and CDR2 is SMNVEV in the germline V gene (reference sequence). The CDR3 is made up of 15 amino acids. J lost 5 bases, V lost 6 bases, and 11 bases had no gene match.

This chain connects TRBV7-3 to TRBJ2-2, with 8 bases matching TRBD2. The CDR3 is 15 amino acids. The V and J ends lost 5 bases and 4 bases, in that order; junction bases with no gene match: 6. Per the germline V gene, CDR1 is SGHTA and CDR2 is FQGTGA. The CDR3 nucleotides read TGTGCCAGCAGCCTAAGCGGGGGTGTCACCGGGGAGCTGTTTTTT. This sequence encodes CASSLSGGVTGELFF.

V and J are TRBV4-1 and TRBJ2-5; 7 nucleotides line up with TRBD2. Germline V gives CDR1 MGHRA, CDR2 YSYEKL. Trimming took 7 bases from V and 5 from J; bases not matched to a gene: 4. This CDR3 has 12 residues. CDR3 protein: CASKGGSETQYF. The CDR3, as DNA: TGCGCCAGCAAGGGAGGGTCGGAGACCCAGTACTTC.

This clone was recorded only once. DNA for the CDR3: TGTGCCAGCAGCCTTTATTCGCAGGGACTAGCGGTCACAGATACGCAGTATTTT. Protein: CASSLYSQGLAVTDTQYF. The V call is TRBV7-8, the J call TRBJ2-3, with 11 bases that match TRBD2. The CDR3 sequence is 18 residues long. J lost 2 bases, V lost 5 bases, and 12 bases had no gene match. Germline loops: CDR1 SGHVS, CDR2 FQNEAQ.

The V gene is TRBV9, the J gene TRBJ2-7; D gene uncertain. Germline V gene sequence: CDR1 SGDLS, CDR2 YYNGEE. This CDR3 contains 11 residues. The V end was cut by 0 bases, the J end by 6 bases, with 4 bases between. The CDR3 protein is CASSVAREQYF. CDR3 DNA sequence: TGTGCCAGCAGCGTAGCGCGCGAGCAGTACTTC.